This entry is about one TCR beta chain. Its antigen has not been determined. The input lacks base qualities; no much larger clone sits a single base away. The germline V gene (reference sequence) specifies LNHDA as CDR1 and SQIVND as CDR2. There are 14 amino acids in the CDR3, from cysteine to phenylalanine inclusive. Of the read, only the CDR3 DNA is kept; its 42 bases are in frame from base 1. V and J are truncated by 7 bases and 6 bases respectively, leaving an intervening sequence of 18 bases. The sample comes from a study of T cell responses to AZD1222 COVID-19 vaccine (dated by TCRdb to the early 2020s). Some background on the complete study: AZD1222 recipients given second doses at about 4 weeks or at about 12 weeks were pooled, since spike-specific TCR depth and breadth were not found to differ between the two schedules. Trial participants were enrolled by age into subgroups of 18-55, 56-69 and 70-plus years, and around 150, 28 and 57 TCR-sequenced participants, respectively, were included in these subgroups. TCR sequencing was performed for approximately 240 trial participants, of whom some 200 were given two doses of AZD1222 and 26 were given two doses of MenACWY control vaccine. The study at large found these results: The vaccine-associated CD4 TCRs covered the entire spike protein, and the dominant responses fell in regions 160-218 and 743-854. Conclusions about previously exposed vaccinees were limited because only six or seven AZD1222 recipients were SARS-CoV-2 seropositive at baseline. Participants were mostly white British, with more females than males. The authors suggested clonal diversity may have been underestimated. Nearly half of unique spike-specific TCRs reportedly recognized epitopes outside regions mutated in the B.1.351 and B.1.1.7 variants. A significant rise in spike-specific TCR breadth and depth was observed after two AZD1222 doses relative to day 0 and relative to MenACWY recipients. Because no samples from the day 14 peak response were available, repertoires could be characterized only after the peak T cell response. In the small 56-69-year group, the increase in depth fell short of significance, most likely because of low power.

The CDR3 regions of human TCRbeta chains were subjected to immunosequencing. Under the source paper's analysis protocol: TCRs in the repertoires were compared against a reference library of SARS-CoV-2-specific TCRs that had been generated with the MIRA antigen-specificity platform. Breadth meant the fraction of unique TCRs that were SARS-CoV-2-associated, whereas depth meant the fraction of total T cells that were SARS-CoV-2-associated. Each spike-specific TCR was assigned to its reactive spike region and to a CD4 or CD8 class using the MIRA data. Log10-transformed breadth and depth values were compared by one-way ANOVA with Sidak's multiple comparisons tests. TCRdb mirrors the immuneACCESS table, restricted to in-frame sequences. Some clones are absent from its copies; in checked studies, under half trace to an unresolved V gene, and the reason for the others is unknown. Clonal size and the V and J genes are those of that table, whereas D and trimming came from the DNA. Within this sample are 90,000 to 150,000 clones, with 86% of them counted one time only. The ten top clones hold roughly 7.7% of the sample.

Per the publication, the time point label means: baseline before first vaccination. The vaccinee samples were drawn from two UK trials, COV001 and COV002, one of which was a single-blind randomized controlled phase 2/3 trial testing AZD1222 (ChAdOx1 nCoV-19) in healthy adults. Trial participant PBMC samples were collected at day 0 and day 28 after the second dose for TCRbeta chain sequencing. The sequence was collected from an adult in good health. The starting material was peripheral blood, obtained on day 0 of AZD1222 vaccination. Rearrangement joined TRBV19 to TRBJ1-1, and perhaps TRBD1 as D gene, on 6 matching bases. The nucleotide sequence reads TGTGCCAGTACCGCGTGGGGTAGGGGGGCTGAAGCTTTCTTT. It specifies CASTAWGRGAEAFF.